This T cell receptor beta chain was retrieved from a study of blood T cells in healthy people across ages. Study conclusions and caveats: Across samples, TCR beta diversity tracked strongly with naive T cell percentage.

It was with a sample-barcoded 5' primer and a J-beta primer mix that a second PCR of about 6 to 11 cycles was run. Every individual sample yielded 2.5 million or more paired-end reads (each containing CDR3). MiXCR, run by TCRdb on the 5' RACE reads, gives a single entry per CDR3 protein. The sample records approximately 780,000 distinct CDR3 sequences, roughly 24% being singletons. Trimming removed 0 bases at V and 0 bases at J, with 11 bases between. Germline lookup yields CDR1 MGHRA and CDR2 YSYEKL. The CDR3 sequence is 16 residues long. Comments on this clonotype: Antigen: not known.

These records were also assigned to another study, of T cells of mothers and their children. This second study notes: The authors identified no persistent microchimeric T cell clones.

The TCR comes from a boy younger than 18 in good health. This chain uses TRBV4-1 with TRBJ1-1, with D possibly being TRBD1 (6 bases). Sequences were obtained from blood. CDR3 amino acids: CASSQDTGQLNTEAFF. The CDR3 DNA follows: TGCGCCAGCAGCCAAGATACAGGACAGTTGAACACTGAAGCTTTCTTT.